Listed below are T cell receptor beta chains from one sample, sequenced in a study of regulatory T cells in long-lasting Graves disease. Via MiXCR, TCRdb re-called the multiplex PCR reads, giving one row per CDR3 protein. The sample holds some 370,000 distinct CDR3 sequences, less than 25% seen once. Sequences were derived from peripheral blood mononuclear cells (PBMCs), sampled when the disease was refractory, from a patient treated with antithyroid drugs. These receptors were obtained from a female donor with Graves disease. CDR3s include the opening cysteine and the closing phenylalanine or tryptophan. The D gene is left open where the match is weak. Not all rows give a size; the values are once, few, many and, for expanded clones, a class.

d_call: TRBD2
j_call: TRBJ2-5
v_call: TRBV11-2
clone_size: many
cdr3_nt: TGTGCCAGCAGCCACATAGAAAGACTAGCGGGAGTTCTATCACAGATCCAAGAGACCCAGTACTTC
cdr3_aa: CASSHIERLAGVLSQIQETQYF

d_call: NA
j_call: TRBJ2-1
v_call: TRBV12-3/TRBV12-4
clone_size: many
cdr3_nt: TGTGCCAGCAGTTTTAGGGGACGCTACAATGAGCAGTTCTTC
cdr3_aa: CASSFRGRYNEQFF

d_call: NA
j_call: TRBJ2-7
v_call: TRBV28
clone_size: many
cdr3_nt: TGTGCCAGCAGTGTATCCCCCAAAGAGCAGTACTTC
cdr3_aa: CASSVSPKEQYF

d_call: NA
j_call: TRBJ1-2
v_call: TRBV5-6
clone_size: NA
cdr3_nt: TGTGCCAGCAGCTTGGTAGATGCTAACTATGGCTACACCTTC
cdr3_aa: CASSLVDANYGYTF

d_call: TRBD1
j_call: TRBJ1-5
v_call: TRBV5-5
clone_size: NA
cdr3_nt: TGTGCCAGCAGCTTGGGGGGAAACCGGGACAGGGACAATCAGCCCCAGCATTTT
cdr3_aa: CASSLGGNRDRDNQPQHF

d_call: NA
j_call: TRBJ1-1
v_call: TRBV20-1
clone_size: few
cdr3_nt: TGCAAAGGGACGGGGAACACTGAAGCTTTCTTT
cdr3_aa: CKGTGNTEAFF

d_call: TRBD1
j_call: TRBJ1-2
v_call: TRBV12-5
clone_size: many
cdr3_nt: TGTGCTAGTGGTTTGGACGAACAGGGGGATGGCTACACCTTC
cdr3_aa: CASGLDEQGDGYTF

d_call: TRBD2
j_call: TRBJ2-5
v_call: TRBV4-3
clone_size: NA
cdr3_nt: TGCGCCAGCAGCCAAACCTTGGGGCGACTAGCGGAAGAGACCCAGTACTTC
cdr3_aa: CASSQTLGRLAEETQYF

d_call: NA
j_call: TRBJ1-5
v_call: TRBV2
clone_size: many
cdr3_nt: TGTGCCAGCACCGCGGAGTCAGTTAATCAGCCCCAGCATTTT
cdr3_aa: CASTAESVNQPQHF

d_call: NA
j_call: TRBJ2-7
v_call: TRBV28
clone_size: many
cdr3_nt: TGTGCCAGCAGCCGGGACTTCTACGAGCAGTACTTC
cdr3_aa: CASSRDFYEQYF

d_call: NA
j_call: TRBJ2-7
v_call: TRBV7-2
clone_size: many
cdr3_nt: TGTGCCAGCAGCTTAAAGTCCCTCAACTACGAGCAGTACTTC
cdr3_aa: CASSLKSLNYEQYF

d_call: TRBD2
j_call: TRBJ2-7
v_call: TRBV11-2
clone_size: NA
cdr3_nt: TGTGCCAGCAGCGGAAGTACTAGCGGCTACGAGCAGTACTTC
cdr3_aa: CASSGSTSGYEQYF

d_call: TRBD2
j_call: TRBJ2-1
v_call: TRBV13
clone_size: NA
cdr3_nt: TGTGCCAGCAGCCCCTCGGGACTAGCGGGAAATGAGCAGTTCTTC
cdr3_aa: CASSPSGLAGNEQFF

d_call: NA
j_call: TRBJ2-3
v_call: TRBV11-2
clone_size: NA
cdr3_nt: TGTGCCAGCAGCCCCCGCAGGACCTTCTTTATAGATACGCAGTATTTT
cdr3_aa: CASSPRRTFFIDTQYF

d_call: NA
j_call: TRBJ1-1
v_call: TRBV11-2
clone_size: many
cdr3_nt: TGTGCCAGCTGTTCAACGGGGACTGAAGCTTTCTTT
cdr3_aa: CASCSTGTEAFF

d_call: TRBD1
j_call: TRBJ1-5
v_call: TRBV20-1
clone_size: many
cdr3_nt: TGCAGTGCTGACAGGGGGCGCGATCAGCCCCAGCATTTT
cdr3_aa: CSADRGRDQPQHF

d_call: NA
j_call: TRBJ2-1
v_call: TRBV7-8
clone_size: NA
cdr3_nt: TGTGCCAGCAGCTTAGTAACGCAGGGGTACAATGAGCAGTTCTTC
cdr3_aa: CASSLVTQGYNEQFF

d_call: TRBD2
j_call: TRBJ2-4
v_call: TRBV27
clone_size: few
cdr3_nt: TGTGCCAGCAGTTTCGGGGGAGGGCGGGCCAAAAACATTCAGTACTTC
cdr3_aa: CASSFGGGRAKNIQYF

d_call: NA
j_call: TRBJ2-7
v_call: TRBV6-5
clone_size: many
cdr3_nt: TGTGCCAGCAGTTCACCGGGGACCTTCTACGAGCAGTACTTC
cdr3_aa: CASSSPGTFYEQYF

d_call: NA
j_call: TRBJ2-7
v_call: TRBV2
clone_size: many
cdr3_nt: TGTGCCAGCAGTCGTGGAACGGGAAGGTCGGAAGAGCAGTACTTC
cdr3_aa: CASSRGTGRSEEQYF

d_call: TRBD2
j_call: TRBJ2-7
v_call: TRBV20-1
clone_size: NA
cdr3_nt: TGCAGTGCCCATCCGGCTAGCGGCTCCTACGAGCAGTACTTC
cdr3_aa: CSAHPASGSYEQYF

d_call: NA
j_call: TRBJ2-5
v_call: TRBV15
clone_size: many
cdr3_nt: TGTGCCACCAGCAGAGATCTGGAAGAGACCCAGTACTTC
cdr3_aa: CATSRDLEETQYF

d_call: TRBD1
j_call: TRBJ1-4
v_call: TRBV3-1
clone_size: many
cdr3_nt: TGTGCCAGCAGCCCAGGGGGGGCAACTAATGAAAAACTGTTTTTT
cdr3_aa: CASSPGGATNEKLFF

d_call: NA
j_call: TRBJ2-4
v_call: TRBV6-2/TRBV6-3
clone_size: NA
cdr3_nt: TGTGCCAGCAGTTTACAGAACATTCAGTACTTC
cdr3_aa: CASSLQNIQYF

d_call: TRBD2
j_call: TRBJ2-7
v_call: TRBV4-3
clone_size: NA
cdr3_nt: TGCGCCAGCAGCCAAGCACTACTAGCGTCCCCCTCCTACGAGCAGTACTTC
cdr3_aa: CASSQALLASPSYEQYF

d_call: NA
j_call: TRBJ2-7
v_call: TRBV7-9
clone_size: few
cdr3_nt: TGTGCCAGCAGCTTGCAGGACAGCTTCGAGCAGTACTTC
cdr3_aa: CASSLQDSFEQYF

d_call: NA
j_call: TRBJ2-2
v_call: TRBV2
clone_size: few
cdr3_nt: TGTGCCAGCCGGGGTTCAATGGGCACCGGGGAGCTGTTTTTT
cdr3_aa: CASRGSMGTGELFF

d_call: NA
j_call: TRBJ2-7
v_call: TRBV19
clone_size: few
cdr3_nt: TGTGCCAGTAGTATCGACGGGTCCTACTACGAGCAGTACTTC
cdr3_aa: CASSIDGSYYEQYF

d_call: TRBD1
j_call: TRBJ1-1
v_call: TRBV6-5
clone_size: NA
cdr3_nt: TGTGCCACCCTGACAGGGATGAACACTGAAGCTTTCTTT
cdr3_aa: CATLTGMNTEAFF

d_call: NA
j_call: TRBJ2-2
v_call: TRBV27
clone_size: many
cdr3_nt: TGTGCCAGCAGTTTACAGGGAACCGGGGAGCTGTTTTTT
cdr3_aa: CASSLQGTGELFF

d_call: NA
j_call: TRBJ2-7
v_call: TRBV4-3
clone_size: NA
cdr3_nt: TGCGCCAGCAGCCAAGATCGCTACGGCGGAAATCCCTACGAGCAGTACTTC
cdr3_aa: CASSQDRYGGNPYEQYF

d_call: TRBD2
j_call: TRBJ2-5
v_call: TRBV7-7
clone_size: NA
cdr3_nt: TGTGCTAGCAGCTCTGGACTAGCTCAAGAGACCCAGTACTTC
cdr3_aa: CASSSGLAQETQYF

d_call: NA
j_call: TRBJ2-5
v_call: TRBV20-1
clone_size: few
cdr3_nt: TGCAGTGCTAGAGAGCGAGGCAGCCAAGAGACCCAGTACTTC
cdr3_aa: CSARERGSQETQYF

d_call: NA
j_call: TRBJ2-5
v_call: TRBV2
clone_size: many
cdr3_nt: TGTGCCAGCAGTGAAGCAGGGGACCTATACCAAGAGACCCAGTACTTC
cdr3_aa: CASSEAGDLYQETQYF

d_call: TRBD2
j_call: TRBJ2-2
v_call: TRBV19
clone_size: NA
cdr3_nt: TGTGCCAGTAGTATTCCCGGACTAGCGGAGAAGAACACCGGGGAGCTGTTTTTT
cdr3_aa: CASSIPGLAEKNTGELFF

d_call: NA
j_call: TRBJ2-7
v_call: TRBV10-3
clone_size: many
cdr3_nt: TGTGCCATCCGGACCGGGACAAACTCCTACGAGCAGTACTTC
cdr3_aa: CAIRTGTNSYEQYF

d_call: TRBD1
j_call: TRBJ2-7
v_call: TRBV19
clone_size: NA
cdr3_nt: TGTGCCTGGGACCTCGGGACAGGGGACTCCTACGAGCAGTACTTC
cdr3_aa: CAWDLGTGDSYEQYF

d_call: NA
j_call: TRBJ1-1
v_call: TRBV2
clone_size: many
cdr3_nt: TGTGCCAGCTTATTCCCTCAGGGTATTAATAGCCAAGCTTTCTTT
cdr3_aa: CASLFPQGINSQAFF

d_call: TRBD1
j_call: TRBJ1-2
v_call: TRBV27
clone_size: few
cdr3_nt: TGTGCCAGCAGATCGGCAGGGGGCGAAGCTAACTATGGCTACACCTTC
cdr3_aa: CASRSAGGEANYGYTF

d_call: TRBD1
j_call: TRBJ1-1
v_call: TRBV5-1
clone_size: NA
cdr3_nt: TGCGCCAGCAGCTCGGGCGGGACAGCGAACACTGAAGCTTTCTTT
cdr3_aa: CASSSGGTANTEAFF

d_call: NA
j_call: TRBJ1-2
v_call: TRBV30
clone_size: NA
cdr3_nt: TGTGCCTGGAGTGTACCGGGTGAGATCTATGGCTACACCTTC
cdr3_aa: CAWSVPGEIYGYTF

d_call: TRBD1
j_call: TRBJ1-1
v_call: TRBV12-3/TRBV12-4
clone_size: many
cdr3_nt: TGTGCCAGCAGGCCCCGGACAGGGGGCGAGGGTGAAGCTTTCTTT
cdr3_aa: CASRPRTGGEGEAFF

d_call: TRBD1
j_call: TRBJ2-1
v_call: TRBV7-9
clone_size: few
cdr3_nt: TGTGCCAGCAGCTTAGCGGGGACAGGGACCTACAATGAGCAGTTCTTC
cdr3_aa: CASSLAGTGTYNEQFF

d_call: NA
j_call: TRBJ1-2
v_call: TRBV28
clone_size: many
cdr3_nt: TGTGCCAGCAGTCCCCGGGACAATTTAAATGGCTACACCTTC
cdr3_aa: CASSPRDNLNGYTF

d_call: TRBD1
j_call: TRBJ1-4
v_call: TRBV19
clone_size: once
cdr3_nt: TGTGCCAGCAGCTCTGGACAGGGGGCAACTGAAAAACTGTTTTTT
cdr3_aa: CASSSGQGATEKLFF

d_call: TRBD2
j_call: TRBJ2-3
v_call: TRBV20-1
clone_size: NA
cdr3_nt: TGCAGTGCTACTAGCGGGAGGAGCACAGATACGCAGTATTTT
cdr3_aa: CSATSGRSTDTQYF

d_call: TRBD1
j_call: TRBJ2-7
v_call: TRBV6-2/TRBV6-3
clone_size: many
cdr3_nt: TGTGCCAGCAGAAGACAGGGGGAACGATCCTACGAGCAGTACTTC
cdr3_aa: CASRRQGERSYEQYF

d_call: TRBD2
j_call: TRBJ2-1
v_call: TRBV7-9
clone_size: NA
cdr3_nt: TGTGCCAGCAGGTCCGGGACTAGCGGGACCAATGAGCAGTTCTTC
cdr3_aa: CASRSGTSGTNEQFF

d_call: NA
j_call: TRBJ1-5
v_call: TRBV30
clone_size: few
cdr3_nt: TGTGCCTGGAGTGAGGTGGGAGGCAATCAGCCCCAGCATTTT
cdr3_aa: CAWSEVGGNQPQHF

d_call: NA
j_call: TRBJ1-4
v_call: TRBV9
clone_size: NA
cdr3_nt: TGTGCCAGCAGCCGGGACCCGGTCAATGAAAAACTGTTTTTT
cdr3_aa: CASSRDPVNEKLFF